This T cell receptor beta chain was captured in a study of T cell responses to AZD1222 COVID-19 vaccine. The CDR3 runs 12 residues. The germline CDR1 and CDR2 sequences are SNHLY and FYNNEI. The V end lost 8 bases, the J end lost 3 bases, and 10 bases lay between the germline ends. In its sample, this clone was seen a few times. Clones were read by immunoSEQ multiplex PCR, and TCRdb kept only the in-frame ones, dropping some. The table lists 130,000 to 150,000 clones, roughly 84% of them singletons. Sample: peripheral blood, taken 28 days after the second AZD1222 dose. This TCR came from an adult who received the AZD1222 COVID-19 vaccine. This chain joins TRBV2 and TRBJ1-1; TRBD1 is a possible D gene (6 bases). CDR3 protein: CASLQGYTEAFF. The CDR3 bases are TGTGCCAGCCTACAGGGATACACTGAAGCTTTCTTT.